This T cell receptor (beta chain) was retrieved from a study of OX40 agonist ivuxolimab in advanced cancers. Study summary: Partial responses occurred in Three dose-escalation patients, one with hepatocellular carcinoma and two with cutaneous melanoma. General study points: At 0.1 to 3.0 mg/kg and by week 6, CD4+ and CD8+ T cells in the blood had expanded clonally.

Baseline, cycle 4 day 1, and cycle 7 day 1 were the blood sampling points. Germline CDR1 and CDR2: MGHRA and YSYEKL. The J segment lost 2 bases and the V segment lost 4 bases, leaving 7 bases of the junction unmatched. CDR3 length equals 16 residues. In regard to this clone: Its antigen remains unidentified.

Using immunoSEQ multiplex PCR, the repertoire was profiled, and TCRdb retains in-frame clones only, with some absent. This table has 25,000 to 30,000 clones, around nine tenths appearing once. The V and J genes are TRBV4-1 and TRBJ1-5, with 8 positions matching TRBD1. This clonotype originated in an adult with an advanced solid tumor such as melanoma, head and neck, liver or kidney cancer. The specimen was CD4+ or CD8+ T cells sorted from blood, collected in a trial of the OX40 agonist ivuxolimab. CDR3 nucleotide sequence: TGCGCCAGCAGCCTCGTACAGGGGGTAGGCAATCAGCCCCAGCATTTT. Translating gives CASSLVQGVGNQPQHF.